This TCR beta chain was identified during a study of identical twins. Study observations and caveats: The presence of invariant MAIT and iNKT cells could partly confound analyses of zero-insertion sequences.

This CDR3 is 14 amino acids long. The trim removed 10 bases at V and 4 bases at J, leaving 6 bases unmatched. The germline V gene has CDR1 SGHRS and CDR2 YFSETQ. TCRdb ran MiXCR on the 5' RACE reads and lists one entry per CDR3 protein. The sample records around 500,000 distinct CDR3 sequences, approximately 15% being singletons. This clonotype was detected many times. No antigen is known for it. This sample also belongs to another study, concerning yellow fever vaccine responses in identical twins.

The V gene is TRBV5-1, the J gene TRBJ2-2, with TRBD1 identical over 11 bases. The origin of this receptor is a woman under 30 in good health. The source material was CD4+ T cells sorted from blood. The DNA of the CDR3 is TGCGCCTCGCAAGGACAGGGGGCCACCGGGGAGCTGTTTTTT. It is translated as CASQGQGATGELFF.